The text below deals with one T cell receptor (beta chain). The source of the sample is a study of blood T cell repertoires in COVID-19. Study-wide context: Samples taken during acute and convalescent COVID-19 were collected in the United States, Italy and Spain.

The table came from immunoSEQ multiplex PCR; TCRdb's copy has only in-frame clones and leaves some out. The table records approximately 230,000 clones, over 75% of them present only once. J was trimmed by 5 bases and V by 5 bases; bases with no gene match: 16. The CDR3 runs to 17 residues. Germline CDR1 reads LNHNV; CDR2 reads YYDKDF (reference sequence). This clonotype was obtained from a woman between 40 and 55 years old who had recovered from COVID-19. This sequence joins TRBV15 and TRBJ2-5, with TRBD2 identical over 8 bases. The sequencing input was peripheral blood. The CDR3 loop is CATSASSAGGLAETQYF. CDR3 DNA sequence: TGTGCCACCAGCGCCTCCTCGGCGGGAGGTCTAGCGGAGACCCAGTACTTC.